This T cell receptor (beta chain) derives from a study of regulatory T cells in long-lasting Graves disease. The CDR3 has 16 amino acids. The germline V gene encodes CDR1 SGHRS and CDR2 YFSETQ. Trimming left V 0 bases short and J 0 bases short, with 10 bases between. Regarding time point: newly diagnosed GD, antithyroid drugs for less than 3 months. Preparation of the TCR library used RNA extracted from PBMCs. Assembly of TCR beta libraries relied on iRepertoire HTBI primers together with Arm-PCR of CDR3 regions. Using its own MiXCR run on the multiplex PCR reads, TCRdb lists one record per CDR3 protein. Here the sample spans hundreds of thousands of distinct CDR3 sequences, roughly 17% being singletons. This same sample was also part of a study on T cells in Graves' hyperthyroidism and ophthalmopathy.

The chain is built from TRBV5-1 and TRBJ1-5, with no clear D. The sequence came from a middle-aged man with Graves disease. The sequences come from peripheral blood mononuclear cells (PBMCs), collected at new diagnosis, from a patient treated with antithyroid drugs. In nucleotides, the CDR3 is TGCGCCAGCAGCTTGGCTCCAGGTTATAGCAATCAGCCCCAGCATTTT. Its protein is CASSLAPGYSNQPQHF.